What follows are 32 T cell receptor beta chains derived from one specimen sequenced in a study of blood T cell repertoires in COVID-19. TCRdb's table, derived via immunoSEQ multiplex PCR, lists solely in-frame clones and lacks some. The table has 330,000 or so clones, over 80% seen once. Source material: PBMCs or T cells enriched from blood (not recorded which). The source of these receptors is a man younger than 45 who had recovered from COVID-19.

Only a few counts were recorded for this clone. CDR3 protein: CASSGRGNTIYF. For the CDR3, the DNA is TGTGCCAGCAGCGGCAGGGGAAACACCATATATTTT. This rearrangement joins TRBV28 to TRBJ1-3, with D unclear. CDR3 length: 12 amino acids. Between the trimmed V and J ends, which lost 6 bases and 4 bases, there was a span of 7 bases. Germline V CDR1 and CDR2: MDHEN, SYDVKM. The entire variable domain, with the rest obtained from reference TRBV28 and TRBJ1-3, is as follows: DVKVTQSSRYLVKRTGEKVFLECVQDMDHENMFWYRQDPGLGLRLIYFSYDVKMKEKGDIPEGYSVSREKKERFSLILESASTNQTSMYLCASSGRGNTIYFGEGSWLTVV.

The CDR3 loop reads CASSQVTGTDNNEQFF. The CDR3 DNA follows: TGTGCCAGCAGCCAAGTCACCGGGACAGATAACAATGAGCAGTTCTTC. The chain is built from TRBV7-2 and TRBJ2-1; 7 nucleotides align to TRBD1. CDR3 length equals 16 residues. V gave up 5 bases and J gave up 5 bases; unmatched junction bases: 12. Germline CDR1 reads SGHTA; CDR2 reads FQGNSA.

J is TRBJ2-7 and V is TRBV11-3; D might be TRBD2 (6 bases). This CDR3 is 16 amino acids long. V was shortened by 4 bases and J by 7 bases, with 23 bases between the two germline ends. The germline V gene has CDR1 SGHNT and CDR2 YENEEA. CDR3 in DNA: TGTGCCAGCAGCTATCTCTGGGCCAGGTGGGGGGAGGAGCAGTACTTC. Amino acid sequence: CASSYLWARWGEEQYF.

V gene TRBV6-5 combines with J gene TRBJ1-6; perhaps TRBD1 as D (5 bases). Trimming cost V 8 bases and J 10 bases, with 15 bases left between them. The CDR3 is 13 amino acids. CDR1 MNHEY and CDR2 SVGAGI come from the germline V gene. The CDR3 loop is CASGRGLVSPLHF. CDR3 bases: TGTGCCAGCGGGAGGGGTCTAGTGTCACCCCTCCACTTT.

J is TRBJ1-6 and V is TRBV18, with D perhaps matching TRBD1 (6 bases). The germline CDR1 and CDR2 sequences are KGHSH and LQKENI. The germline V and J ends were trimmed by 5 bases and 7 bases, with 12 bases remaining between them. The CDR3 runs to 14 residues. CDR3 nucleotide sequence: TGTGCCAGCTCAATCCGGACAGTCAATTCACCCCTCCACTTT. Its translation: CASSIRTVNSPLHF.

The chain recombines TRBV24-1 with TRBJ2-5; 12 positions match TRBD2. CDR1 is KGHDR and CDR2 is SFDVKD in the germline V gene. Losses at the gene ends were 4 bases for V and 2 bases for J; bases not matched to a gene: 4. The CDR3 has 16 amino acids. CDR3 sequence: CATSELAGGSQETQYF. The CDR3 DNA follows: TGTGCCACCAGTGAACTAGCGGGGGGCTCTCAAGAGACCCAGTACTTC.

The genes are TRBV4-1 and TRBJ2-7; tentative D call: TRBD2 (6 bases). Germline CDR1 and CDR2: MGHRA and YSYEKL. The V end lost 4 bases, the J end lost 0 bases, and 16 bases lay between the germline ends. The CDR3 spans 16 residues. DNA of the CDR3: TGCGCCAGCAGCCTCCGGCGGGACCTTAGCTCCTACGAGCAGTACTTC. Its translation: CASSLRRDLSSYEQYF.

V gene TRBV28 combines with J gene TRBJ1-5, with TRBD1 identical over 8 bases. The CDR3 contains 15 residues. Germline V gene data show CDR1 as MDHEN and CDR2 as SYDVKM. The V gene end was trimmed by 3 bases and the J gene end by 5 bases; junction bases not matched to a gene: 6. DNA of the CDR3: TGTGCCAGCAGTTTCTCCGGGACAGGAGATCAGCCCCAGCATTTT. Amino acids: CASSFSGTGDQPQHF.

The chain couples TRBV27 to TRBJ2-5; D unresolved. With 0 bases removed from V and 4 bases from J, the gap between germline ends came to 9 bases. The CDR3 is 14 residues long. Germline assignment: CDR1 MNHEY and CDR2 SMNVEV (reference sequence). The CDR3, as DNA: TGTGCCAGCAGTTTATCTGCTAGTAGAGAGACCCAGTACTTC. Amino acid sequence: CASSLSASRETQYF.

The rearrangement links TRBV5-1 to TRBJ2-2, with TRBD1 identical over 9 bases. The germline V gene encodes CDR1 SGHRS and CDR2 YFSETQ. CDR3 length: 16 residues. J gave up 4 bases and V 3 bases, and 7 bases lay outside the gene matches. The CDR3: CASSWRDRAGTGELFF. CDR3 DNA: TGCGCCAGCAGCTGGAGGGACAGGGCGGGCACCGGGGAGCTGTTTTTT. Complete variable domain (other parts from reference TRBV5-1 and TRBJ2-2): KAGVTQTPRYLIKTRGQQVTLSCSPISGHRSVSWYQQTPGQGLQFLFEYFSETQRNKGNFPGRFSGRQFSNSRSEMNVSTLELGDSALYLCASSWRDRAGTGELFFGEGSRLTVL.

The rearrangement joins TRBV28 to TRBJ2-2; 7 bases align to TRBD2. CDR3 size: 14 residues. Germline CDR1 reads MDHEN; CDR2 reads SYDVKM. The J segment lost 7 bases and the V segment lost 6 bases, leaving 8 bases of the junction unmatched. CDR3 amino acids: CASRMAGDVGELFF. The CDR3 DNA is TGTGCCAGCAGGATGGCGGGGGATGTCGGGGAGCTGTTTTTT.

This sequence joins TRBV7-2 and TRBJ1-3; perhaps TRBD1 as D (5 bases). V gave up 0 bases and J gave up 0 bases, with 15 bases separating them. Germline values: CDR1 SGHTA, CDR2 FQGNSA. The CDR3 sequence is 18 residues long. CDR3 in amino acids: CASSLAPGGIFSGNTIYF. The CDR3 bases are TGTGCCAGCAGCTTAGCCCCCGGGGGTATCTTCTCTGGAAACACCATATATTTT.

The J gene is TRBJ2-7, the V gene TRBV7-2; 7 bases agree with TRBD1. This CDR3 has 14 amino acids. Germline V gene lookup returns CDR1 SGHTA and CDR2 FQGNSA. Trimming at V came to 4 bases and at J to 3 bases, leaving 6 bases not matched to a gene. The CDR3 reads CASSYDRDLYEQYF. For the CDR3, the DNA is TGTGCCAGCAGCTACGACAGGGACCTCTACGAGCAGTACTTC.

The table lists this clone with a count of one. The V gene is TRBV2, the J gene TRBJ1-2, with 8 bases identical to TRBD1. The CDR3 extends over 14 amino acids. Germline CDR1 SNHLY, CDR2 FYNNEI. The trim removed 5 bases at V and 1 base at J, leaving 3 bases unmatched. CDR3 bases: TGTGCCAGCAGTAGGACAGGGAGTAACTATGGCTACACCTTC. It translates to CASSRTGSNYGYTF.

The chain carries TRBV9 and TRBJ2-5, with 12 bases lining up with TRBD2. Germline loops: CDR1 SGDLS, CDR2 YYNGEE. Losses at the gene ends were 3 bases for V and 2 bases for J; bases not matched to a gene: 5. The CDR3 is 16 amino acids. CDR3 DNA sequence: TGTGCCAGCAGCGCGACTAGCGGGGGACCTCAAGAGACCCAGTACTTC. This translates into CASSATSGGPQETQYF.

The CDR3 DNA reads as TGTGCCAGCAGCTTAGCAGGGGTCGGCGCGGACGAGCAGTACTTC. Translation: CASSLAGVGADEQYF. V and J are TRBV13 and TRBJ2-7; D perhaps matches TRBD1 (6 bases). V was trimmed by 1 base and J by 5 bases, leaving 15 bases between them. Germline assignment: CDR1 PRHDT and CDR2 FYEKMQ (reference sequence). This CDR3 has 15 amino acids.

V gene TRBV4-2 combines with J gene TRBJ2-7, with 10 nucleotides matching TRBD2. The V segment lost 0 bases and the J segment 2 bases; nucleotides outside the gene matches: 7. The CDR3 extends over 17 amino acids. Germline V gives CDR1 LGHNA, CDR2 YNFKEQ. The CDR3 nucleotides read TGTGCCAGCAGCCAAGAATATACTAGCGGGGACCCCTACGAGCAGTACTTC. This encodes CASSQEYTSGDPYEQYF.

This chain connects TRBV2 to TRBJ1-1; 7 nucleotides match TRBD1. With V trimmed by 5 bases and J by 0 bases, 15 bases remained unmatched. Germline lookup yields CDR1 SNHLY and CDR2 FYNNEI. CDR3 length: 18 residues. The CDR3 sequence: CASSRIGQARGVNTEAFF. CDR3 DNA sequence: TGTGCCAGCAGTAGGATCGGACAGGCGAGAGGGGTGAACACTGAAGCTTTCTTT. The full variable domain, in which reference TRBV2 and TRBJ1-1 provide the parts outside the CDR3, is EPEVTQTPSHQVTQMGQEVILRCVPISNHLYFYWYRQILGQKVEFLVSFYNNEISEKSEIFDDQFSVERPDGSNFTLKIRSTKLEDSAMYFCASSRIGQARGVNTEAFFGQGTRLTVV.

For the CDR3, the DNA is TGTGCCAGCAGCTTGACAGCAACCTACGAGCAGTACTTC. Translated, it gives CASSLTATYEQYF. This chain connects TRBV7-2 to TRBJ2-7, with a tentative D call TRBD1 (5 bases). Trimming left V 3 bases short and J 2 bases short, with 8 bases between. The CDR3 spans 13 residues. Germline CDR1 and CDR2: SGHTA and FQGNSA.

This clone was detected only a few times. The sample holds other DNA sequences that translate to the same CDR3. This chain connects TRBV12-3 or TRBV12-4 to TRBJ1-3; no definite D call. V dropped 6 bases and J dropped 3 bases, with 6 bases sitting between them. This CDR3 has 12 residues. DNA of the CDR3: TGTGCCAGCAGCCCCGGTGGAAACACCATATATTTT. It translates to CASSPGGNTIYF.

The CDR3, as DNA: TGTGCCAGCAGCCTCAGTGTGGGGGCCGGAAACACCATATATTTT. Protein sequence: CASSLSVGAGNTIYF. The gene calls are TRBV9 and TRBJ1-3; possibly TRBD1 for D (6 bases). In germline, CDR1 is SGDLS, CDR2 YYNGEE. V was clipped by 4 bases and J by 4 bases, with 15 bases between them. The CDR3 contains 15 residues.

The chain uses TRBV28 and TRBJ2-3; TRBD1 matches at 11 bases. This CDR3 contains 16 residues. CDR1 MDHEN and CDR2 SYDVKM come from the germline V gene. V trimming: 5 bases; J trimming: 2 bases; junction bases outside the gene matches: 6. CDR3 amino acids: CASSRLGQGDTDTQYF. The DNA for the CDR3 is TGTGCCAGCAGTAGATTGGGACAGGGGGACACAGATACGCAGTATTTT.

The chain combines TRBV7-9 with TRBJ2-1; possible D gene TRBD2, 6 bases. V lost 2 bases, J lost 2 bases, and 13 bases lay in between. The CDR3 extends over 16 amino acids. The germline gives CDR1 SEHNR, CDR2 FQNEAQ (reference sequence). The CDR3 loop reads CASSLSGGEPYNEQFF. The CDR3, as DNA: TGTGCCAGCAGCTTATCAGGAGGGGAACCCTACAATGAGCAGTTCTTC.

The CDR3 protein is CASSLDQQGVEQYF. The CDR3, as DNA: TGTGCCAGCAGCTTAGACCAACAGGGGGTCGAGCAGTACTTC. V gene TRBV11-3 combines with J gene TRBJ2-7; 8 bases agree with TRBD1. The V gene's germline CDR1 is SGHNT and CDR2 YENEEA. The CDR3 is 14 residues long. The junction had 4 bases not matched to a gene; V was cut back by 0 bases and J by 6 bases.

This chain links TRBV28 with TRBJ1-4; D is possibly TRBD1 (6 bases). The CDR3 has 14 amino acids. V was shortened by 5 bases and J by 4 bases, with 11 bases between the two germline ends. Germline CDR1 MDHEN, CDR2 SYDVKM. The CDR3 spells CASSPGAGNEKLFF. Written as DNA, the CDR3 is TGTGCCAGCAGTCCAGGGGCGGGTAATGAAAAACTGTTTTTT.

This CDR3 is CASRGPNEKLFF. In nucleotides, the CDR3 is TGTGCCAGCAGGGGCCCCAATGAAAAACTGTTTTTT. The chain combines TRBV9 with TRBJ1-4; D is undetermined. This CDR3 has 12 amino acids. In germline, CDR1 is SGDLS, CDR2 YYNGEE. V lost 5 bases and J lost 5, with 7 bases in between.

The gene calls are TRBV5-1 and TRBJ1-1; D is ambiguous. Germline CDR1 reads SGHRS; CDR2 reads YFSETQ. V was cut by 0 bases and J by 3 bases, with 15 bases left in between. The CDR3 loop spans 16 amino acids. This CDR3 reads CASSLGDTGSHTEAFF. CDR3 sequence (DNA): TGCGCCAGCAGCTTGGGCGACACGGGGAGCCACACTGAAGCTTTCTTT.

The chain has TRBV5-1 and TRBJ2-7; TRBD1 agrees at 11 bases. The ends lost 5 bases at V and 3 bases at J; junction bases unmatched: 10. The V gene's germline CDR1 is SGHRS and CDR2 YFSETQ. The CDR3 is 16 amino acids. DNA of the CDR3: TGCGCCAGCAGGACAACACCGGGACAGGGGGTCTACGAGCAGTACTTC. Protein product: CASRTTPGQGVYEQYF.

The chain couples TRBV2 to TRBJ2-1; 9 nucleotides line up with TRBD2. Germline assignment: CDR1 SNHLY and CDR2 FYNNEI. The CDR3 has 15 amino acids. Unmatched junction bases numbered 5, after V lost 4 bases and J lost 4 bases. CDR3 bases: TGTGCCAGCAGTGCCTGGACTAGCGATTACAATGAGCAGTTCTTC. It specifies CASSAWTSDYNEQFF.

The CDR3 sequence is CASSLGGETVAFF. CDR3 sequence (DNA): TGTGCCAGCAGCTTAGGGGGCGAGACCGTTGCTTTCTTT. The chain recombines TRBV11-3 with TRBJ1-1, with a tentative D call TRBD1 (5 bases). V was shortened by 1 base and J by 11 bases, with 14 bases between the two germline ends. CDR3 length: 13 residues. Germline V gene data show CDR1 as SGHNT and CDR2 as YENEEA.

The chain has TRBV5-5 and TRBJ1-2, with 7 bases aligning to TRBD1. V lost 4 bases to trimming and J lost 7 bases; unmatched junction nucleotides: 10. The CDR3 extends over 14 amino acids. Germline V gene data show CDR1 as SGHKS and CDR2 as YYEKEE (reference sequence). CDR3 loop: CASSPSTGVRGYTF. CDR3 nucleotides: TGTGCCAGCAGCCCCTCAACAGGGGTCCGTGGCTACACCTTC.

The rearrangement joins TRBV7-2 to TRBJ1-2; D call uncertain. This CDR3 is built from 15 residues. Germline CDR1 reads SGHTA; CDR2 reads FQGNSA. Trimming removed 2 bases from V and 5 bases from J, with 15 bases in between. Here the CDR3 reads CASSLKSRAGYGYTF. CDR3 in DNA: TGTGCCAGCAGCTTAAAATCGAGGGCTGGTTATGGCTACACCTTC.